This T cell receptor (beta chain) came from a study of human T cells and chemical hapten exposure. Turning to the study itself: Skin of the upper inner arm, roughly 2 cm by roughly 2 cm, received 2% DPC for sensitization. Per-sample variation in TCR yield stemmed mainly from small pooled library volume differences. Study-level findings and limits: Donors' alopecia may make their immune response differ from healthy people's. Compared to controls, expanded TCRs made significantly more large clusters of similar CDR3s.

This clonotype was detected ten times or more. Its specificity is not known. Germline loops: CDR1 MDHEN, CDR2 SYDVKM. Trimming cost V 10 bases and J 0 bases, with 6 bases left between them. The CDR3 is 12 residues long. TCRdb re-analysed the RACE reads in MiXCR, keeping a single row per CDR3 protein. The repertoire holds 45,000 to 70,000 distinct CDR3 sequences, with about 9.3% as singletons. Time point indicated: patch test 1, 2 weeks after DPC sensitization. Treatment: therapeutic diphenylcyclopropenone sensitization with weekly scalp DPC. This sample comprised whole blood, obtained in connection with sensitization to the hapten diphenylcyclopropenone (DPC). The chain recombines TRBV28 with TRBJ2-2, with D unresolved. This clonotype originated in a woman aged 40-49 years with alopecia areata. Some clones in this sample may be carry-over from other donors' samples. The CDR3 region is CATGPNTGELFF. DNA for the CDR3: TGTGCCACCGGCCCGAACACCGGGGAGCTGTTTTTT.